This record covers a single T cell receptor (beta chain). The antigen it binds to is not known. Base qualities were left out, and no much larger clone turns up one base away. V is reduced by 5 bases and J by 0 bases, leaving a spacing of 10 bases between them. CDR1 and CDR2 (MNHNY, SVGAGI) derive from the germline V gene (reference sequence). The CDR3 runs 14 residues from the cysteine to the phenylalanine. Kept here is only the CDR3 DNA, which spans 42 bases and is read in frame from base 1. The method behind the library was 5' RACE. Sequencing used an Illumina HiSeq 2500. A second PCR of roughly 7 to 11 cycles was performed with a sample-barcoded 5' primer and a J-beta primer mix. A template-switch 5' adaptor carrying 12 random nucleotides introduced a unique molecular identifier onto each TCR beta cDNA molecule. At least 3 million CDR3-containing paired-end reads were obtained from each sample. The Mint cDNA synthesis kit, primed by a TRBC-specific oligonucleotide, was used to synthesize first-strand cDNA from all RNA. Following uracil-DNA glycosylase treatment, all cDNA underwent a first 18-cycle PCR with the universal primers M1SS and BC2_uni_R. For the original study's pipeline: Each sample was normalized by randomly selecting 1 million high-quality reads, each carrying a distinct molecular identifier. Reads sharing molecular identifiers were discarded rather than binned into consensus sequences. MiTCR, run with a Q25 quality threshold and the strictest error-elimination algorithm, handled CDR3 identification, clonotype clustering and error correction. Lower-bound total TCR beta diversity was estimated with a nonparametric unseen species model using Euler transformation. TCRdb handled the public reads itself, with Q25 trimming in fastp and clone calling in MiXCR, and kept productive beta chains. A single entry per CDR3 protein holds the most common genes and DNA from its merged rows. TCRdb, not the authors, supplied the V and J calls. The sample data list roughly 1.7 million distinct CDR3 sequences, and roughly 32% of these were observed just once. The ten biggest clones cover about 11% of the sample.

This record comes from a study of blood T cells in healthy people across ages (dated by TCRdb to between 2015 and 2017). For the wider study: In model experiments, roughly one uniquely barcoded TCR beta cDNA molecule per two T cells was captured by template switching. For two donors (one aged 18 to 29 and one aged 80 or older), the study analyzed two additional independent replicas of 1 million unique cDNA reads from the same blood draw. Four age groups were formed from the donors: young (average 16 years), middle-aged (approximately 41), aged (about 62) and long-lived (around 82). Age-related changes in TCR beta repertoire diversity were measured in the study by deep sequencing normalized with unique cDNA molecular identifiers. Donors of different ages were randomly distributed across sequencing lanes to avoid experimental bias. What the research found in general, with its limitations: The long-lived group showed more naive CD4+ T cells, fewer expanded clones and increased TCR diversity than the aged group, suggesting age selection. Bulk unsorted PBMC profiling prevented conclusive comparison of naive and antigen-experienced compartments. Observed TCR beta diversity per million T cells fell roughly linearly with age, and a significant reduction was already apparent by age around 40. A strong correlation was found between observed TCR beta diversity and the percentage of naive T cells measured by flow cytometry. Estimates of total diversity based on one million sequenced T cells were considered lower bounds and underestimates. Donor CMV infection status was unknown, potentially confounding age-related changes in expanded clonotypes.

Systemically healthy Caucasian individuals from Russia, over 30 in total and aged about 6 to 95 years, were included as donors. Each donor gave around 9 milliliters of peripheral blood, collected into EDTA-treated Vacutainer tubes. Ficoll-Paque density-gradient centrifugation was used to isolate PBMCs, with at least 6.5 million per sample. Total RNA, at least 5 micrograms per sample, was extracted from PBMCs with Trizol reagent. The percentages of naive CD45RAhigh/CD27high T cells were determined by flow cytometry on a PBMC aliquot from every donor. The sequenced sample was blood. This TCR derives from a woman aged 25 to 39 in good health. The chain is made from TRBV6-6 and TRBJ1-1, with the identity of the D gene unclear. The sequence in DNA is TGTGCCAGCAGTCCATGGACTTTGAACACTGAAGCTTTCTTT. The encoded protein is CASSPWTLNTEAFF.